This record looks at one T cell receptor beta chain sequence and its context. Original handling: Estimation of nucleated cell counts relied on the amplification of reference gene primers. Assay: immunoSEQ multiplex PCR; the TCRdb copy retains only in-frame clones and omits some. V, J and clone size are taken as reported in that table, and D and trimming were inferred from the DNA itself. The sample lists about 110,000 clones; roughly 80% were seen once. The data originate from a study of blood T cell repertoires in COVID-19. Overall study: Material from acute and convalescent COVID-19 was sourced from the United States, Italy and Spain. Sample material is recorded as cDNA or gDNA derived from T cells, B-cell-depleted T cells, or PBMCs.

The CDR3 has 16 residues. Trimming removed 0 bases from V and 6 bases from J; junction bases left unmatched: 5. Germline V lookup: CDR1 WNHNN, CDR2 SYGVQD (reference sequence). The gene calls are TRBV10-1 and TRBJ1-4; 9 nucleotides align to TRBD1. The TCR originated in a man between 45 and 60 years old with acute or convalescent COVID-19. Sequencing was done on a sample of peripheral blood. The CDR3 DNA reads TGCGCCAGCAGTGAGTCAACGACAGGGGGTGATGAAAAACTGTTTTTT. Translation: CASSESTTGGDEKLFF.